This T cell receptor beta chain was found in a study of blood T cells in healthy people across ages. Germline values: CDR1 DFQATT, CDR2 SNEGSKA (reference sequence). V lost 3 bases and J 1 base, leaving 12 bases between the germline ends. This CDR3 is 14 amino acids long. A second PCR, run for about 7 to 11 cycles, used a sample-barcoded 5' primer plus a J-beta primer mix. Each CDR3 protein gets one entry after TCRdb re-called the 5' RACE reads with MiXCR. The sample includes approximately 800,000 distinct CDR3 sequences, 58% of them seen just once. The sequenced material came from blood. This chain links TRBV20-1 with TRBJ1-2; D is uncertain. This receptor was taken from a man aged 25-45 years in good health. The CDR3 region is CSASPKRGNYGYTF. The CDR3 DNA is TGCAGTGCTAGCCCGAAGCGGGGTAACTATGGCTACACCTTC.